This record covers a single T cell receptor (beta chain). The antigen remains unidentified. In TCRdb, the reads were re-called with MiXCR into one record per CDR3 protein. This table holds 450,000 to 650,000 distinct CDR3 sequences, over 35% found once. The CDR3 covers 16 residues. V lost 6 bases and J lost 5; bases outside the gene matches: 9. This sample is drawn from a study of T cell repertoires in cytomegalovirus infection. Study details: A matching HLA type, together with CMV infection, was signaled by public TCR beta signatures.

Study findings and constraints: Pooled public TCR beta family frequency picked out CMV carriers with the relevant HLA.

The V gene is TRBV12-3 or TRBV12-4, the J gene TRBJ1-5; TRBD1 agrees at 11 bases. The material sequenced was cultured PBMCs, taken from culture after CMV antigen stimulation. This clonotype was obtained from a human donor in good health (CMV status not recorded). Some clones in this sample may be carry-over from other donors' samples. CDR3 region: CASSARRDRGDQPQHF. The CDR3 DNA reads as TGTGCCAGCAGCGCCCGAAGGGACAGGGGGGATCAGCCCCAGCATTTT.